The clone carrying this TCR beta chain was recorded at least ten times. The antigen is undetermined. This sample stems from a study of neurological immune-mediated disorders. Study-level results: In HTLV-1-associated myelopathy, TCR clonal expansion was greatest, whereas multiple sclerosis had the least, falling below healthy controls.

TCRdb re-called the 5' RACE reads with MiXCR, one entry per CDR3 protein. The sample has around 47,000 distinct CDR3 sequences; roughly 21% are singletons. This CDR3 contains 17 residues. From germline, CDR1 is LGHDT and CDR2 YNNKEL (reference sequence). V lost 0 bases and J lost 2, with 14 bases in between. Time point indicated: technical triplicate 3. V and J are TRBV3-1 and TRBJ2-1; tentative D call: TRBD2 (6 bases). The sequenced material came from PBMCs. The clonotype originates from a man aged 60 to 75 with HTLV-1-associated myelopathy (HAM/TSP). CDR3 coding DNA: TGTGCCAGCAGCCAAGAAGCTAGCGAGAAGACCTACAATGAGCAGTTCTTC. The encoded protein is CASSQEASEKTYNEQFF.